One sample yielded the 12 T cell receptor beta chains listed below, sequenced in a study of T cell changes during pregnancy in multiple sclerosis. Sequencing used immunoSEQ multiplex PCR; TCRdb keeps in-frame clones, though not all of them. The data contain fewer than 75,000 clones, approximately 90% of them singletons. The material sequenced was peripheral blood, taken after pregnancy. The receptors stem from a female donor in good health, enrolled as a control in a pregnancy study.

The rearrangement uses TRBV10-3 and TRBJ2-7, with D possibly matching TRBD2 (6 bases). The V end was cut by 3 bases, the J end by 7 bases, with 16 bases between. CDR3 length equals 14 residues. Germline V lookup: CDR1 ENHRY, CDR2 SYGVKD. The CDR3 spells CAISDRPGAGEQYF. The CDR3 DNA reads as TGTGCCATCAGTGATCGTCCGGGAGCAGGTGAGCAGTACTTC.

The chain links TRBV5-6 to TRBJ1-1; tentatively, D is TRBD1 (6 bases). The CDR3 contains 12 residues. The germline gives CDR1 SGHDT, CDR2 YYEEEE. Trimming pared 5 bases from V and 10 bases from J, leaving 15 bases between. The CDR3 coding sequence is TGTGCCAGCAGTTCACCCCCAGGGGTAGCTTTCTTT. Residues: CASSSPPGVAFF.

This chain uses TRBV9 with TRBJ2-2, with 11 bases lining up with TRBD2. V lost 0 bases to trimming and J lost 6 bases; unmatched junction nucleotides: 7. The CDR3 is 17 residues long. The germline V gene encodes CDR1 SGDLS and CDR2 YYNGEE. Written as DNA, the CDR3 is TGTGCCAGCAGCGTAGAGGGGTTGGGACTAGCGGCCGGGGAGCTGTTTTTT. Residues: CASSVEGLGLAAGELFF.

This clone was seen only once. This chain connects TRBV9 to TRBJ2-3; 7 bases align to TRBD1. The CDR3 is 16 residues long. Unmatched junction bases numbered 8, after V lost 1 base and J lost 3 bases. Germline assignment: CDR1 SGDLS and CDR2 YYNGEE. CDR3 in amino acids: CASSVQIGGGTDTQYF. The CDR3 DNA follows: TGTGCCAGCAGCGTACAGATAGGGGGCGGGACAGATACGCAGTATTTT.

This rearrangement joins TRBV11-2 to TRBJ2-5; 7 nucleotides agree with TRBD2. The V segment lost 5 bases and the J segment 2 bases; nucleotides outside the gene matches: 8. The CDR3 runs to 15 residues. The germline gives CDR1 SGHAT, CDR2 FQNNGV. Written as DNA, the CDR3 is TGTGCCAGCAGCCCGCGGACGGGAGGTCAAGAGACCCAGTACTTC. Translation: CASSPRTGGQETQYF.

The rearrangement uses TRBV5-1 and TRBJ2-7; TRBD1 agrees at 7 bases. CDR1 is SGHRS and CDR2 is YFSETQ in the germline V gene. The V gene end was trimmed by 1 base and the J gene end by 4 bases; junction bases not matched to a gene: 17. This CDR3 spans 18 amino acids. The CDR3 sequence: CASSLSVGGWGVGYEQYF. The CDR3 DNA is TGCGCCAGCAGCTTGAGCGTAGGGGGCTGGGGTGTTGGATACGAGCAGTACTTC.

The sample holds one count of this clone. The rearrangement joins TRBV19 to TRBJ2-6; 9 positions match TRBD1. With 5 bases clipped from V and 1 base from J, the junction kept 12 bases outside the gene matches. Per germline, CDR1 LNHDA and CDR2 SQIVND (reference sequence). The CDR3 consists of 19 residues. Here the CDR3 DNA reads TGTGCCAGTAGTCTCTGGACAGGGGAGTATGAGTCTGGGGCCAACGTCCTGACTTTC. It translates to CASSLWTGEYESGANVLTF. Drawing the rest from reference TRBV19 and TRBJ2-6, the complete variable domain is DGGITQSPKYLFRKEGQNVTLSCEQNLNHDAMYWYRQDPGQGLRLIYYSQIVNDFQKGDIAEGYSVSREKKESFPLTVTSAQKNPTAFYLCASSLWTGEYESGANVLTFGAGSRLTVL.

The chain has TRBV9 and TRBJ2-2; TRBD2 aligns across 14 bases. The CDR3 consists of 18 residues. Germline V gene sequence: CDR1 SGDLS, CDR2 YYNGEE. The J segment lost 1 base and the V segment lost 3 bases, leaving 5 bases of the junction unmatched. The CDR3 DNA reads TGTGCCAGCAGCGAGGGACTAGCGGGGGCCTTGAACACCGGGGAGCTGTTTTTT. Its protein product is CASSEGLAGALNTGELFF.

The V call is TRBV5-1, the J call TRBJ2-2; 12 bases agree with TRBD2. V dropped 1 base and J dropped 5; count of bases not matched to a gene: 6. Germline V gene data show CDR1 as SGHRS and CDR2 as YFSETQ. This CDR3 spans 17 amino acids. CDR3 nucleotide sequence: TGCGCCAGCAGCTTGCAAAGACTAGCGGGAGCGACCGGGGAGCTGTTTTTT. Its translation: CASSLQRLAGATGELFF.

V usage is TRBV29-1 and J usage is TRBJ1-2; 9 positions agree with TRBD1. This CDR3 region has 11 residues. The ends lost 3 bases at V and 11 bases at J; junction bases unmatched: 4. CDR1 SQVTM and CDR2 ANQGSEA come from the germline V gene. The CDR3 region has the DNA TGCAGCGTTGAGCTGACAGGGGGGTACACCTTC. Its translation: CSVELTGGYTF.

The chain uses TRBV4-1 and TRBJ1-2; D ambiguous. This CDR3 has 15 amino acids. Germline lookup yields CDR1 MGHRA and CDR2 YSYEKL. V gave up 6 bases and J gave up 4 bases, with 18 bases separating them. For the CDR3, the DNA is TGCGCCAGCAGGACCAATGAAGCGGTTAGCTATGGCTACACCTTC. Translating it yields CASRTNEAVSYGYTF.

The rearrangement uses TRBV7-2 and TRBJ2-7; D is ambiguous. Germline values: CDR1 SGHTA, CDR2 FQGNSA. This CDR3 contains 13 residues. V dropped 4 bases and J dropped 2 bases, with 9 bases sitting between them. In DNA, the CDR3 is TGTGCCAGCAGCTATCTTCCCCCCTACGAGCAGTACTTC. Translated, it gives CASSYLPPYEQYF.